This TCR beta chain was sequenced for a study of CD8 T cells in Susac syndrome. Turning to this clonotype: Its matching antigen is unknown.

Findings and caveats of the study: That the number of individuals in its TCR sequencing and HLA analysis was relatively small was acknowledged by the study.

CDR3 length equals 14 residues. V lost 7 bases and J lost 3; bases outside the gene matches: 8. Random-hexamer reverse transcription was applied to about 0.45 to 1 ug RNA. An immunoSEQ multiplex PCR generated amplified TCR beta CDR3 products spanning 54 Vbeta and 13 Jbeta. Each CDR3 protein is one row after TCRdb ran MiXCR on the immunoSEQ multiplex PCR reads. This sample has more than 200,000 distinct CDR3 sequences, with about 93% found just once. The multiple sclerosis control cohort comprised treatment-naive individuals presenting with stable or active relapsing-remitting disease. TEMRA cells were FACS-enriched, while CD8+ and CD4+ T cells were negatively isolated.

The sample taken for sequencing was CD8+ T cells from PBMCs. The V gene is TRBV12-3 or TRBV12-4, the J gene TRBJ2-7; 8 bases agree with TRBD2. This receptor was identified in a human donor with multiple sclerosis. This chain's CDR3 is CASTPSGGGYEQYF. The CDR3, as DNA: TGTGCCAGCACCCCCAGCGGGGGCGGCTACGAGCAGTACTTC.